The 3 T cell receptor beta chains presented below share a single source sample, sequenced in a study of T cell repertoires in aging, cancer and after chemotherapy (dated by TCRdb to between 2018 and 2021). Genomic DNA extracted from peripheral blood, rather than sorted cells or RNA, was used as the source for amplification of TCR beta rearrangements. These reads were obtained on an Illumina MiSeq. Using a mixed TRB-A/B primer pool, multiplex touch-down PCR amplified rearranged TRB sequences covering the V, D and J segments. The public reads were run again by TCRdb, first through fastp at Q25 and then through MiXCR, and only productive beta chains were kept. Under each unique CDR3 protein, matching rows form one entry showing the most common genes and DNA. This sample holds more than 800 distinct CDR3 sequences; roughly 25% were observed only once. The ten biggest clones cover less than 50% of the sample.

The sample was blood. These receptors came from a human donor with a blood cancer.

This clonotype was seen a few times. The V call is TRBV20-1, the J call TRBJ1-3, with unresolved D. Trimming removed 5 bases from V and 0 bases from J, with 8 bases in between. Per germline, CDR1 DFQATT and CDR2 SNEGSKA (reference sequence). The CDR3 is 13 residues long. CDR3 bases: TGCAGTGCTGGATCTTTCTCTGGAAACACCATATATTTT. This sequence encodes CSAGSFSGNTIYF.

This clonotype was detected a few times. The J gene is TRBJ2-7, the V gene TRBV20-1; D perhaps matches TRBD2 (6 bases). CDR3 length: 13 residues. Germline CDR1 DFQATT, CDR2 SNEGSKA (reference sequence). Trimming stripped 7 bases from V and 5 bases from J, with 18 bases between. The CDR3 loop is CSVSGEVANEQYF. CDR3 nucleotides: TGCAGTGTTTCGGGGGAGGTGGCCAACGAGCAGTACTTC.

The V and J genes are TRBV15 and TRBJ2-2; TRBD1 aligns across 7 bases. Germline CDR1 is LNHNV and CDR2 is YYDKDF (reference sequence). The CDR3 has 16 amino acids. The V and J ends lost 9 bases and 0 bases, in that order; junction bases with no gene match: 10. CDR3 in amino acids: CATQTGTVSNTGELFF. The DNA for the CDR3 is TGTGCCACGCAGACAGGGACAGTGTCGAACACCGGGGAGCTGTTTTTT.